This passage covers 28 T cell receptor beta chains from one sample sequenced in a study of T cell repertoires in cytomegalovirus infection. TCRdb reprocessed the reads via MiXCR and lists one record per CDR3 protein. Among about 250,000 distinct CDR3 sequences listed, approximately 15% were seen once. Sequenced input: CD8+ T cells from PBMCs. The receptors here all came from a human donor in good health (CMV status not recorded). Some clones in this sample may be carry-over from other donors' samples.

V gene TRBV11-2 combines with J gene TRBJ2-3; D unresolved. The CDR3 spans 14 residues. Trimming removed 0 bases from V and 2 bases from J, with 6 bases in between. Germline CDR1 is SGHAT and CDR2 is FQNNGV. The CDR3 here is CASSLEPDTDTQYF. The DNA of the CDR3 is TGTGCCAGCAGCTTAGAACCCGACACAGATACGCAGTATTTT. Variable domain in full (rest from reference TRBV11-2 and TRBJ2-3): EAGVAQSPRYKIIEKRQSVAFWCNPISGHATLYWYQQILGQGPKLLIQFQNNGVVDDSQLPKDRFSAERLKGVDSTLKIQPAKLEDSAVYLCASSLEPDTDTQYFGPGTRLTVL.

The rearrangement links TRBV29-1 to TRBJ2-7; 7 nucleotides align to TRBD2. Germline V gene lookup returns CDR1 SQVTM and CDR2 ANQGSEA. The CDR3 contains 17 residues. Germline trimming cut 4 bases from V and 0 bases from J; bases unmatched to any gene: 15. This CDR3 reads CSVAGSLAGTSSYEQYF. The CDR3 nucleotides are TGCAGCGTTGCCGGCTCATTAGCGGGCACGAGCTCCTACGAGCAGTACTTC.

This clonotype was counted only a few times. V is TRBV28 and J is TRBJ1-4, with D tentatively TRBD1 (6 bases). Trimming shortened V by 7 bases and J by 8 bases, and 17 bases separated the two germline ends. The germline V gene has CDR1 MDHEN and CDR2 SYDVKM. The CDR3 loop spans 14 amino acids. CDR3 nucleotides: TGTGCCAGCATGAACAGGGCTTTTGCGGAAAAACTGTTTTTT. It is translated as CASMNRAFAEKLFF.

The CDR3, as DNA: TGCAGCGTTGAAGAGACGGGTGACTCCTACAATGAGCAGTTCTTC. The encoded protein is CSVEETGDSYNEQFF. J is TRBJ2-1 and V is TRBV29-1; D is uncertain. Germline V CDR1 and CDR2: SQVTM, ANQGSEA. The CDR3 is 15 amino acids. The V gene lost 0 bases and the J gene lost 0 bases, with 9 bases spanning the gap.

The chain has TRBV2 and TRBJ2-2; weak D call: TRBD2 (6 bases). Deletions cut 7 bases from V and 5 bases from J, with 20 bases between. The CDR3 contains 16 residues. In germline, CDR1 is SNHLY, CDR2 FYNNEI. CDR3 DNA sequence: TGTGCCAGCACCGAGTGGCAGGGAGGTCAAACCGGGGAGCTGTTTTTT. This gives the protein CASTEWQGGQTGELFF.

In this sample, this clonotype turned up a few times. The V and J genes are TRBV5-6 and TRBJ2-7; TRBD2 might be the D (5 bases). The CDR3 has 15 amino acids. CDR1 and CDR2 from the germline V gene are SGHDT and YYEEEE. Trimming pared 2 bases from V and 0 bases from J, leaving 12 bases between. The CDR3 DNA reads TGTGCCAGCAGCTTCTCAGGCGGAGGCTCCTACGAGCAGTACTTC. This gives the protein CASSFSGGGSYEQYF.

This clonotype was recorded many times. The gene calls are TRBV7-9 and TRBJ2-7, with 8 bases matching TRBD1. CDR1 and CDR2 (germline): SEHNR, FQNEAQ (reference sequence). Trimming at V came to 5 bases and at J to 4 bases, leaving 7 bases not matched to a gene. CDR3 length: 14 residues. The CDR3 protein is CASSGGDRLYEQYF. The CDR3 DNA reads TGTGCCAGCAGCGGAGGGGACAGGTTATACGAGCAGTACTTC.

The CDR3 protein is CASSSPDRRSYGYTF. CDR3 nucleotide sequence: TGTGCCAGCAGCTCCCCCGACAGGCGGAGCTATGGCTACACCTTC. The rearrangement links TRBV7-9 to TRBJ1-2, with D perhaps matching TRBD1 (6 bases). V lost 4 bases and J 4 bases, leaving 16 bases between the germline ends. The CDR3 has 15 amino acids. Per germline, CDR1 SEHNR and CDR2 FQNEAQ (reference sequence).

This clonotype was detected ten times or more. The chain joins TRBV28 to TRBJ2-7; 10 nucleotides align to TRBD1. There are 17 residues in the CDR3. The V segment lost 5 bases and the J segment 3 bases; nucleotides outside the gene matches: 13. In germline, CDR1 is MDHEN, CDR2 SYDVKM. CDR3 bases: TGTGCCAGCAGTGGCGGGATAGGGACAGGGGTCCTCTACGAGCAGTACTTC. Protein sequence: CASSGGIGTGVLYEQYF.

CDR3 DNA sequence: TGTGCCAGCAGCCAAGCTTCCGATCCGAACGGCTACACCTTC. It specifies CASSQASDPNGYTF. The chain employs TRBV4-2 and TRBJ1-2; D remains unclear. Trimming stripped 1 base from V and 8 bases from J, with 14 bases between. The CDR3 has 14 residues. Germline values: CDR1 LGHNA, CDR2 YNFKEQ.

This clonotype was recorded a few times. The chain has TRBV5-4 and TRBJ2-7; the match to TRBD1 covers 8 bases. CDR1 and CDR2 (germline): SGHNT, YYREEE (reference sequence). After removal of 0 bases from V and 1 base from J, the junction contained 9 bases not matched to a gene. The CDR3 is made up of 17 amino acids. CDR3 nucleotides: TGTGCCAGCAGCTTGGGCCGACAGGGGTTTGGGTCCTACGAGCAGTACTTC. The encoded protein is CASSLGRQGFGSYEQYF.

This clonotype occurred a few times. The chain employs TRBV5-1 and TRBJ1-5; no definite D call. This CDR3 is built from 14 residues. Trimming left V 1 base short and J 7 bases short, with 12 bases between. Germline-derived CDR1 and CDR2 are SGHRS and YFSETQ. CDR3 bases: TGCGCCAGCAGCTTGTCAGGACCAGACCAGCCCCAGCATTTT. Residues: CASSLSGPDQPQHF. The full variable domain, completed using reference TRBV5-1 and TRBJ1-5, is KAGVTQTPRYLIKTRGQQVTLSCSPISGHRSVSWYQQTPGQGLQFLFEYFSETQRNKGNFPGRFSGRQFSNSRSEMNVSTLELGDSALYLCASSLSGPDQPQHFGDGTRLSIL.

The chain has TRBV28 and TRBJ1-6; 8 nucleotides line up with TRBD1. V shed 4 bases, J shed 6 bases, and the junction held 8 bases outside the gene matches. CDR3 length: 16 residues. The germline CDR1 and CDR2 sequences are MDHEN and SYDVKM. The CDR3 DNA follows: TGTGCCAGCAGTTCAACGGGACAGGAACTTAATTCACCCCTCCACTTT. This sequence encodes CASSSTGQELNSPLHF.

The gene calls are TRBV20-1 and TRBJ1-5, with 7 nucleotides matching TRBD1. CDR3 length equals 16 residues. J was trimmed by 11 bases and V by 5 bases; bases with no gene match: 21. Germline V gene sequence: CDR1 DFQATT, CDR2 SNEGSKA (reference sequence). The CDR3 DNA is TGCAGTGCTCACATTACACAACAGGGGATCAAGGGAGCCCAGCATTTT. Protein: CSAHITQQGIKGAQHF.

This clonotype was detected a few times. The CDR3 sequence is CSAKGRETEAFF. CDR3 DNA sequence: TGCAGTGCGAAGGGAAGAGAGACTGAAGCTTTCTTT. This sequence joins TRBV20-1 and TRBJ1-1, with no clear D. V was shortened by 6 bases and J by 5 bases, with 13 bases between the two germline ends. This CDR3 spans 12 amino acids. The germline CDR1 and CDR2 sequences are DFQATT and SNEGSKA (reference sequence).

V and J are TRBV4-1 and TRBJ2-3; D is undetermined. Looked up from germline, CDR1 is MGHRA and CDR2 is YSYEKL. The CDR3 totals 13 residues. V lost 1 base, J lost 4 bases, and 6 bases lay in between. CDR3 coding DNA: TGCGCCAGCAGCCAAGTATCTGCAGATACGCAGTATTTT. Translated, it gives CASSQVSADTQYF.

This clonotype was seen many times. V is TRBV7-9 and J is TRBJ2-7, with 7 bases fitting TRBD2. Trimming cost V 0 bases and J 1 base; bases outside gene matches: 3. The CDR3 contains 15 residues. Per the germline V gene, CDR1 is SEHNR and CDR2 is FQNEAQ (reference sequence). The CDR3 reads CASSLAKGGSYEQYF. The CDR3 DNA is TGTGCCAGCAGCTTAGCCAAGGGAGGGTCCTACGAGCAGTACTTC.

In regard to this clonotype: This likely comes from a read error, as the CDR3 has no conserved phenylalanine or tryptophan at its end. The rearrangement links TRBV20-1 to TRBJ2-7; 7 nucleotides agree with TRBD1. The CDR3 contains 15 residues. After removal of 0 bases from V and 2 bases from J, the junction contained 7 bases not matched to a gene. In germline, CDR1 is DFQATT, CDR2 SNEGSKA (reference sequence). Written as DNA, the CDR3 is TGCAGTGCTAGAGAAACCGGGACAGCAACCTACGAGCAGTACCTC. It specifies CSARETGTATYEQYL.

The CDR3 DNA follows: TGTGCCAGCACTCCCTTGGGTACGGGATACAATGAGCAGTTCTTC. It translates to CASTPLGTGYNEQFF. The chain has TRBV5-6 and TRBJ2-1; tentative D call: TRBD2 (5 bases). Germline loops: CDR1 SGHDT, CDR2 YYEEEE. There are 15 residues in the CDR3. The germline V and J ends were trimmed by 6 bases and 4 bases, with 17 bases remaining between them.

This clonotype was observed many times. V and J are TRBV7-6 and TRBJ2-7; D is undetermined. CDR1 is SGHVS, CDR2 FNYEAQ, per germline. CDR3 size: 14 residues. The ends were cut back, 6 bases at V and 0 bases at J, with 12 bases in the middle. In DNA form, the CDR3 reads TGTGCCAGCAGATACAGTGCCAGCTCCTACGAGCAGTACTTC. It is translated as CASRYSASSYEQYF.

This clonotype came up a few times. This chain links TRBV28 with TRBJ2-6; D is possibly TRBD2 (7 bases). V was clipped by 5 bases and J by 4 bases, with 15 bases between them. The CDR3 has 16 amino acids. Germline lookup yields CDR1 MDHEN and CDR2 SYDVKM. The CDR3 region has the DNA TGTGCCAGCAGTACGCACAGGGAGGGAGGGGCCAACGTCCTGACTTTC. Protein: CASSTHREGGANVLTF.

This chain uses TRBV2 with TRBJ2-1; D is unresolved. Between the trimmed V and J ends, which lost 3 bases and 5 bases, there was a span of 5 bases. This CDR3 contains 12 residues. Per the germline V gene, CDR1 is SNHLY and CDR2 is FYNNEI. CDR3 DNA sequence: TGTGCCAGCAGTGATAAGAACAATGAGCAGTTCTTC. Encoded protein: CASSDKNNEQFF.

This clonotype was counted many times. V gene TRBV10-3 combines with J gene TRBJ2-7; 12 nucleotides match TRBD1. CDR3 length: 15 amino acids. The ends lost 5 bases at V and 7 bases at J; junction bases unmatched: 9. Germline CDR1 and CDR2: ENHRY and SYGVKD. The chain's CDR3 is CAISNPGQGAGEQYF. The CDR3 nucleotides read TGTGCCATCAGTAATCCGGGACAGGGGGCGGGTGAGCAGTACTTC.

At least ten counts were recorded for this clonotype. This chain joins TRBV11-3 and TRBJ1-3; weak D call: TRBD1 (6 bases). Trimming left V 5 bases short and J 0 bases short, with 17 bases between. CDR3 length equals 17 residues. The germline gives CDR1 SGHNT, CDR2 YENEEA. CDR3: CASSRRTESDSGNTIYF. The CDR3, as DNA: TGTGCCAGCAGCCGCCGGACAGAATCCGACTCTGGAAACACCATATATTTT.

This clonotype occurred many times. This chain connects TRBV11-2 to TRBJ1-2, with TRBD1 as a possible D gene (5 bases). Trimming cost V 0 bases and J 4 bases, with 12 bases left between them. Germline assignment: CDR1 SGHAT and CDR2 FQNNGV. There are 15 residues in the CDR3. The CDR3, as DNA: TGTGCCAGCAGCTTAGATCCAGGGCTGGTCTATGGCTACACCTTC. It translates to CASSLDPGLVYGYTF.

This clonotype turned up a few times. This chain links TRBV10-3 with TRBJ1-1; D is uncertain. With 2 bases removed from V and 2 bases from J, the gap between germline ends came to 12 bases. The CDR3 extends over 15 amino acids. The germline gives CDR1 ENHRY, CDR2 SYGVKD. The DNA for the CDR3 is TGTGCCATCAGTGAGGCGCGGGCTTCCAACACTGAAGCTTTCTTT. It codes for CAISEARASNTEAFF.

The rearrangement uses TRBV28 and TRBJ1-6; D not certain. From germline, CDR1 is MDHEN and CDR2 SYDVKM. Trimming pared 5 bases from V and 7 bases from J, leaving 12 bases between. The length of the CDR3 is 14 residues. CDR3 sequence reads: CASSPRRGNSPLHF. CDR3 DNA sequence: TGTGCCAGCAGTCCGAGACGAGGGAATTCACCCCTCCACTTT.

This CDR3 is CASSFPSGVYYEQYF. The CDR3 coding sequence is TGTGCCAGCAGTTTCCCTAGCGGGGTTTACTACGAGCAGTACTTC. J is TRBJ2-7 and V is TRBV28; 9 nucleotides agree with TRBD2. This CDR3 has 15 residues. CDR1 MDHEN and CDR2 SYDVKM come from the germline V gene. Trimming removed 3 bases from V and 3 bases from J; junction bases left unmatched: 6.